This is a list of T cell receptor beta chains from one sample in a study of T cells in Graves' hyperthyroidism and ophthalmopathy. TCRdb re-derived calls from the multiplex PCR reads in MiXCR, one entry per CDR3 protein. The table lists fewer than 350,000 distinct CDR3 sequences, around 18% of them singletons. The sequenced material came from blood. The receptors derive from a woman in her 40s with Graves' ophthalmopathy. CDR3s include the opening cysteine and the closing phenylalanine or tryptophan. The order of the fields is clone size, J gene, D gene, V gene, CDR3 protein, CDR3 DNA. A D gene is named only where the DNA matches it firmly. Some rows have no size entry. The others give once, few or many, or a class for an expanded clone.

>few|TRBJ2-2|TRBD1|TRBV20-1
CSAKGTVNTGELFF
TGCAGTGCTAAGGGGACAGTAAACACCGGGGAGCTGTTTTTT
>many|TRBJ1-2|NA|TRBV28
CASSPPPGTYGYTF
TGTGCCAGCAGTCCCCCCCCGGGGACTTATGGCTACACCTTC
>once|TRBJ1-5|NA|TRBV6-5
CASSCDGQRSWRF
TGTGCCAGCAGTTGCGACGGACAGCGCTCCTGGCGTTTT
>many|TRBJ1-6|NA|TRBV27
CASSLSYPSYNSPLHF
TGTGCCAGCAGTTTATCTTATCCGTCCTATAATTCACCCCTCCACTTT
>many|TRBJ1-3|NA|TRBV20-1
CSAREGTSSGNTIYF
TGCAGTGCTAGAGAGGGGACATCCTCTGGAAACACCATATATTTT
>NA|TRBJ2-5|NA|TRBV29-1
CSVSSGKETQYF
TGCAGCGTTTCGTCAGGGAAAGAGACCCAGTACTTC
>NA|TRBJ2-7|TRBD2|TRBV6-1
CASRRTSTVYEQYF
TGTGCCAGCAGACGGACTAGCACGGTCTACGAGCAGTACTTC
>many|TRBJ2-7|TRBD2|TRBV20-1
CSARDPFSAGGPPYEQYF
TGCAGTGCTAGAGACCCTTTCTCAGCGGGAGGACCCCCATACGAGCAGTACTTC
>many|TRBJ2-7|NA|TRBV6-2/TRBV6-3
CASTLTGLNYEQYF
TGTGCCAGCACCTTAACAGGGTTGAACTACGAGCAGTACTTC
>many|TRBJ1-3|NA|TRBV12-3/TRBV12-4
CASTMDTGNTIYF
TGTGCCAGCACCATGGACACCGGAAACACCATATATTTT
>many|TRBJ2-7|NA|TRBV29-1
CSVVLDLRPYEQYF
TGCAGCGTTGTGCTGGACCTCCGTCCCTACGAGCAGTACTTC
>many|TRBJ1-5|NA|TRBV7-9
CASSRHQLAGEDQPQHF
TGTGCCAGCAGCCGTCATCAATTAGCAGGGGAGGATCAGCCCCAGCATTTT